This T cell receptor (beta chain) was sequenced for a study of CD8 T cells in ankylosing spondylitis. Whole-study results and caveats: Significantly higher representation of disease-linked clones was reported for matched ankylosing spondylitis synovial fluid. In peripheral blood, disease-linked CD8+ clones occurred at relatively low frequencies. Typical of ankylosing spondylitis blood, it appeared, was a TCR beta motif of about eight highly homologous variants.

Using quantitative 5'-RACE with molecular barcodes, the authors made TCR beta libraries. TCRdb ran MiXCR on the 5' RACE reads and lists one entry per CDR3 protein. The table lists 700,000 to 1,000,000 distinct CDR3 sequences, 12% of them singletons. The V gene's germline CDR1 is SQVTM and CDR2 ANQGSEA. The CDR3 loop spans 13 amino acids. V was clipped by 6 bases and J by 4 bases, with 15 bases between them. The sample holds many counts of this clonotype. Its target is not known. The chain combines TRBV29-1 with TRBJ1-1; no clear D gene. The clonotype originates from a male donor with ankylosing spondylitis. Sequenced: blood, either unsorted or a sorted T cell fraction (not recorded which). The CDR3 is CSVATTLGTEAFF. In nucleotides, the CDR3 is TGCAGCGTAGCGACAACCTTGGGCACTGAAGCTTTCTTT.